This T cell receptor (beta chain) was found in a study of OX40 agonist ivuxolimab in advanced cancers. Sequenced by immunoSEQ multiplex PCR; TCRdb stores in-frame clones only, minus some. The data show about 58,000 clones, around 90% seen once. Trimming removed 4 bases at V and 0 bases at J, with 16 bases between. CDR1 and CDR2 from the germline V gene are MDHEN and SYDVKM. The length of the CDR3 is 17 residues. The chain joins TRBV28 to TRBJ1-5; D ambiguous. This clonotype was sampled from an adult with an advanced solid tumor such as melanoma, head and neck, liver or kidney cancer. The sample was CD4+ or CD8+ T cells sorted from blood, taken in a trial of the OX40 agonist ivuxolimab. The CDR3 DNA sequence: TGTGCCAGCAGTTCGCTTGGAGGGCCTTATAGCAATCAGCCCCAGCATTTT. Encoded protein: CASSSLGGPYSNQPQHF.